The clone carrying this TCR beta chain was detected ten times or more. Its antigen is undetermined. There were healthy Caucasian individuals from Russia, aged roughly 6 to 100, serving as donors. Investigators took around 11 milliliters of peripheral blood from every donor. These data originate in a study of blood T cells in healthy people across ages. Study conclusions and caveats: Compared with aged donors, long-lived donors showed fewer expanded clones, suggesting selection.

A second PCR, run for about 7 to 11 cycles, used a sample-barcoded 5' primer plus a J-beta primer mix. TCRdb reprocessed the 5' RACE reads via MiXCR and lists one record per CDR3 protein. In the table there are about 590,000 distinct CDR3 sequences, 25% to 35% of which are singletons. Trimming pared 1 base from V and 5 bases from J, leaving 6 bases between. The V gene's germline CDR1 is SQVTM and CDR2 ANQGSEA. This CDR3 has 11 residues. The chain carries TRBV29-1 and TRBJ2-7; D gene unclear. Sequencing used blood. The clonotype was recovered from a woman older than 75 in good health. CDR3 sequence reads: CSVEARDEQYF. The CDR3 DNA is TGCAGCGTTGAAGCTAGGGACGAGCAGTACTTC.